This TCR beta chain comes out of a study of blood T cells in healthy people across ages. V was trimmed by 7 bases and J by 2 bases, leaving 8 bases between them. The CDR3 has 11 residues. The V gene's germline CDR1 is SQVTM and CDR2 ANQGSEA. Study conclusions and caveats: Expanded clonotype changes were possibly confounded by unknown donor CMV status.

The sample holds many counts of this clonotype. The antigen is undetermined. A second PCR, run for about 6 to 11 cycles, used a sample-barcoded 5' primer plus a J-beta primer mix. Each cDNA molecule received a tag from a template-switch adaptor that had 12 random nucleotides. Every sample returned 2.5 million or more CDR3-containing paired-end reads. One entry per CDR3 protein results from TCRdb running MiXCR on the 5' RACE reads. Here the sample spans just under 900,000 distinct CDR3 sequences, about 30% being singletons. The sample was blood. The clonotype originates from a woman aged 80 or older in good health. This sequence joins TRBV29-1 and TRBJ1-1, with D perhaps matching TRBD1 (5 bases). CDR3 DNA: TGCAGCGACACAGGTAACACTGAAGCTTTCTTT. Protein product: CSDTGNTEAFF.